Listed below are T cell receptor beta chains from one sample, sequenced in a study of CD8+CD57+ T cells in acquired aplastic anemia. TCRdb reprocessed the reads via MiXCR and lists one record per CDR3 protein. The sample has some 150,000 distinct CDR3 sequences, less than 45% seen once. Sequences were obtained from sorted CD4+, CD8+, or CD8+CD57+ T cells (not recorded which) from PBMCs. These receptor sequences come from a human donor in good health, serving as a control. The CDR3 runs from the conserved cysteine through the conserved F or W. The D gene is left open where the match is weak. Size is omitted from some rows. Given values are once, few, many or a class for expanded clones.

D: TRBD2
J: TRBJ2-5
size: few
V: TRBV15
DNA: TGTGCCACCAGCAGAGATCCTGGCGGGAGGGCCGGAGAGACCCAGTACTTC
CDR3: CATSRDPGGRAGETQYF

D: -
J: TRBJ2-7
size: -
V: TRBV10-3
DNA: TGTGCCATCAGTGAGTCAACAGCGGCCCACGAGCAGTACTTC
CDR3: CAISESTAAHEQYF

D: -
J: TRBJ2-3
size: -
V: TRBV7-2
DNA: TGTGCCAGCAGCTTAGATGGGGATACGCAGTATTTT
CDR3: CASSLDGDTQYF

D: TRBD2
J: TRBJ2-1
size: -
V: TRBV12-3/TRBV12-4
DNA: TGTGCCAGCAGTTTCGGGAGGGGCTTTTACAATGAGCAGTTCTTC
CDR3: CASSFGRGFYNEQFF

D: TRBD1
J: TRBJ1-1
size: few
V: TRBV5-1
DNA: TGCGCCAGCAGCCGTTTAGAGGGACAGGGCGACACTGAAGCTTTCTTT
CDR3: CASSRLEGQGDTEAFF

D: -
J: TRBJ2-7
size: -
V: TRBV7-9
DNA: TGTACCAGCAGTCCTTCGTACGAGCAGTACTTC
CDR3: CTSSPSYEQYF

D: -
J: TRBJ2-4
size: -
V: TRBV20-1
DNA: TGCAGTGCTACGAAGTCTCTAGCCAAAAACATTCAGTACTTC
CDR3: CSATKSLAKNIQYF

D: TRBD1
J: TRBJ2-7
size: many
V: TRBV28
DNA: TGTGCCGTCCGTGAGGACAGGGGGAACTACGAGCAGTACTTC
CDR3: CAVREDRGNYEQYF

D: -
J: TRBJ1-4
size: -
V: TRBV10-3
DNA: TGTGCCATCAGTGACAAAAACGGACGGAGTGAATCGGAAAAACTGTTTTTT
CDR3: CAISDKNGRSESEKLFF

D: TRBD1
J: TRBJ1-2
size: -
V: TRBV11-3
DNA: TGTGCCAGCAGCACGGACAGGGGCGGGGTGGCCTTC
CDR3: CASSTDRGGVAF

D: -
J: TRBJ2-7
size: many
V: TRBV11-2
DNA: TGTGCCAGCAGCATCTGGGTGGGATCCTACGAGCAGTACTTC
CDR3: CASSIWVGSYEQYF

D: -
J: TRBJ1-5
size: few
V: TRBV4-1
DNA: TGCGCCAGCAGCCAAGAGGGGGGGGGAGTGCAGCCCCAGCATTTT
CDR3: CASSQEGGGVQPQHF

D: -
J: TRBJ1-6
size: -
V: TRBV9
DNA: TGTGCCAGCAGCGTAGAGTCTCAAAATAATTCACCCCTCCACTTT
CDR3: CASSVESQNNSPLHF

D: -
J: TRBJ1-3
size: -
V: TRBV24-1
DNA: TGTGCCACCAGTGATCCCGGGGCAGGAAACACCATATATTTT
CDR3: CATSDPGAGNTIYF

D: -
J: TRBJ2-7
size: few
V: TRBV7-6
DNA: TGTGCCAGCAGCCCCGGGGTTAACGAGCAGTACTTC
CDR3: CASSPGVNEQYF

D: -
J: TRBJ2-5
size: few
V: TRBV7-8
DNA: TGTGCCAGCAGCCCGGGTGGGATCCAAGAGACCCAGTACTTC
CDR3: CASSPGGIQETQYF

D: TRBD2
J: TRBJ2-5
size: -
V: TRBV11-2
DNA: TGTGCCAGCAGCTTAGATAGGGGACTAGCGGGAGTCGGGACCCAGTACTTC
CDR3: CASSLDRGLAGVGTQYF

D: -
J: TRBJ2-2
size: -
V: TRBV7-2
DNA: TGTGCCAGCAGCGCCCACAAGAACACCGGGGAGCTGTTTTTT
CDR3: CASSAHKNTGELFF

D: -
J: TRBJ2-5
size: many
V: TRBV6-1
DNA: TGTGCCACCCAACGGGAGACCCAGTACTTC
CDR3: CATQRETQYF

D: TRBD1
J: TRBJ1-1
size: few
V: TRBV18
DNA: TGTGCCAGCTCAACGTGGACAGGGGCCGAGGACACTGAAGCTTTCTTT
CDR3: CASSTWTGAEDTEAFF

D: TRBD1
J: TRBJ1-5
size: many
V: TRBV6-5
DNA: TGTGCCAGCAGTTACTCGATAGGGGACAGGTTTCGACATTTT
CDR3: CASSYSIGDRFRHF

D: -
J: TRBJ2-3
size: few
V: TRBV29-1
DNA: TGCAGCGTTGGTTGGCAGGGGAGTCCAGATACGCAGTATTTT
CDR3: CSVGWQGSPDTQYF

D: -
J: TRBJ2-3
size: many
V: TRBV2
DNA: TGTGCCAGCATGCAGCGCGGAGTGGATACGCAGTATTTT
CDR3: CASMQRGVDTQYF

D: TRBD1
J: TRBJ2-1
size: few
V: TRBV24-1
DNA: TGTGCCACCAGTGATTTGGCTGAGGGACAGGGGGAGTTCTTC
CDR3: CATSDLAEGQGEFF

D: -
J: TRBJ1-1
size: -
V: TRBV29-1
DNA: TGCAGCGTTCCGGTGATGAACACTGAAGCTTTCTTT
CDR3: CSVPVMNTEAFF

D: -
J: TRBJ1-1
size: -
V: TRBV25-1
DNA: TGTGCCAGCAGTGGCCCTAGTGGGAGCACTGAAGCTTTCTTT
CDR3: CASSGPSGSTEAFF

D: -
J: TRBJ2-1
size: many
V: TRBV9
DNA: TGTGCCAGCAGCGTAGGTTGGGGACAACCCATCATTTCCAGCTCCTACAATGAGCAGTTCTTC
CDR3: CASSVGWGQPIISSSYNEQFF

D: -
J: TRBJ2-7
size: many
V: TRBV19
DNA: TGTGCCAGTAGTAGGCGAACAGGGATTGCCTCCTACGAGCAGTACTTC
CDR3: CASSRRTGIASYEQYF

D: -
J: TRBJ2-2
size: many
V: TRBV9
DNA: TGTGCCAGCAGCGCGTATATGAACACCGGGGAGCTGTTTTTT
CDR3: CASSAYMNTGELFF

D: TRBD1
J: TRBJ2-3
size: once
V: TRBV24-1
DNA: TGTGCCACCAGTGATCCGAACTCAAGACAGGGCCCAGATGCGCAGTATTTT
CDR3: CATSDPNSRQGPDAQYF

D: -
J: TRBJ2-7
size: many
V: TRBV10-3
DNA: TGTGCCATCAGTCGGGAACGGTCCTACGGGCAGTACTTC
CDR3: CAISRERSYGQYF

D: TRBD1
J: TRBJ2-7
size: -
V: TRBV20-1
DNA: TGCAGTGCTAGGTTGTCCAGGGGGCCAGGCGAGCAGTACTTC
CDR3: CSARLSRGPGEQYF

D: TRBD1
J: TRBJ1-4
size: many
V: TRBV6-1
DNA: TGTGCCAGCTCGCAGGGGGTATTAGAAGAAAAACTGTTTTTT
CDR3: CASSQGVLEEKLFF

D: TRBD1
J: TRBJ2-5
size: many
V: TRBV5-1
DNA: TGCGCCAGCAGCTTGGGACAGGGGCAAGAGACCCAGTACTTC
CDR3: CASSLGQGQETQYF

D: -
J: TRBJ2-7
size: -
V: TRBV2
DNA: TGTGCCAGCACTAGGGACAAGATCTACGAGCAGTACTTC
CDR3: CASTRDKIYEQYF

D: -
J: TRBJ2-3
size: many
V: TRBV5-1
DNA: TGCGCCAGTGCCCCGGGCTACACAGATACGCAGTATTTT
CDR3: CASAPGYTDTQYF

D: -
J: TRBJ1-2
size: many
V: TRBV19
DNA: TGTGCCAGTAGTAAGGGACAAGCTAACTATGGCTACACCTTC
CDR3: CASSKGQANYGYTF

D: TRBD1
J: TRBJ1-6
size: few
V: TRBV2
DNA: TGTGCCAGCAGCGCTGTCCCGGGACAGGGGGCCTCTTCACCCCTCCACTTT
CDR3: CASSAVPGQGASSPLHF

D: -
J: TRBJ2-6
size: few
V: TRBV3-1
DNA: TGTGCCAGCAGCCAAGTCGTAGGGGGGCCAGGGGCCAACGTCCTGACTTTC
CDR3: CASSQVVGGPGANVLTF

D: -
J: TRBJ1-1
size: many
V: TRBV7-7
DNA: TGTGCCAGCAGCTTAAAAGAGAACACTGAAGCTTTCTTT
CDR3: CASSLKENTEAFF

D: TRBD2
J: TRBJ2-5
size: -
V: TRBV20-1
DNA: TGCAGTGCTAGAGTACTAGCGGGGGACCAAGAGACCCAGTACTTC
CDR3: CSARVLAGDQETQYF

D: -
J: TRBJ1-1
size: -
V: TRBV7-9
DNA: TGTGCCAGCAGCCCATCAGGGAGCTTGAACACTGAAGCTTTCTTT
CDR3: CASSPSGSLNTEAFF

D: -
J: TRBJ1-4
size: many
V: TRBV19
DNA: TGTGCCAGTAGTATTACAGGGTCGTATGAAAAACTGTTTTTT
CDR3: CASSITGSYEKLFF

D: TRBD1
J: TRBJ2-7
size: many
V: TRBV6-1
DNA: TGTGCCAGCACCCGGACAGGGGGAAGGAAAGAGCAGTACTTC
CDR3: CASTRTGGRKEQYF

D: -
J: TRBJ2-7
size: -
V: TRBV7-8
DNA: TGTGCCAGCAGCTTAGAATCAGGGCAATACGAGCAGTACTTC
CDR3: CASSLESGQYEQYF